These 30 T cell receptor beta chains share one sample of origin, sequenced in a study of somatic mutations in cytotoxic T cells in rheumatoid arthritis. Profiled with immunoSEQ multiplex PCR; TCRdb holds only in-frame clones, not every one. The sample shows 20,000 to 25,000 clones, about four fifths of them seen only once. Sequences were obtained from CD8+ T cells sorted from blood. These receptors all stem from an adult with rheumatoid arthritis.

The chain carries TRBV13 and TRBJ2-3, with TRBD2 identical over 11 bases. Germline-derived CDR1 and CDR2 are PRHDT and FYEKMQ (reference sequence). Unmatched junction bases numbered 12, after V lost 4 bases and J lost 9 bases. This CDR3 contains 16 residues. The CDR3 sequence: CASSSLGSGGAETQYF. Here the CDR3 DNA reads TGTGCCAGCAGCTCCTTAGGTAGCGGGGGGGCGGAGACGCAGTATTTT.

J is TRBJ2-1 and V is TRBV4-2, with 7 bases fitting TRBD2. The length of the CDR3 is 13 residues. The germline CDR1 and CDR2 sequences are LGHNA and YNFKEQ. V dropped 2 bases and J dropped 5; count of bases not matched to a gene: 0. DNA for the CDR3: TGTGCCAGCAGCCAACGGGGGGACAATGAGCAGTTCTTC. Its translation: CASSQRGDNEQFF.

This sequence joins TRBV6-1 and TRBJ2-3; the D gene is possibly TRBD2 (5 bases). This CDR3 region has 14 residues. CDR1 MNHNS and CDR2 SASEGT come from the germline V gene. Between the trimmed V and J ends, which lost 0 bases and 3 bases, there was a span of 7 bases. CDR3 nucleotide sequence: TGTGCCAGCAGTGAAGCGTCGGGGACAGATACGCAGTATTTT. The encoded protein is CASSEASGTDTQYF.

The V and J genes are TRBV4-2 and TRBJ1-2; a possible D gene is TRBD1 (5 bases). CDR1 and CDR2 (germline): LGHNA, YNFKEQ. The length of the CDR3 is 14 residues. V was cut by 0 bases and J by 8 bases, with 13 bases left in between. CDR3 sequence reads: CASSQEGGEYGYTF. The CDR3 DNA reads as TGTGCCAGCAGCCAAGAGGGGGGAGAGTACGGCTACACCTTC.

This clone was observed a single time. This sequence joins TRBV27 and TRBJ2-7; the D call may be TRBD1 or TRBD2 (5 bases each). The length of the CDR3 is 15 residues. V lost 4 bases to trimming and J lost 5 bases, with 18 bases between them. Germline CDR1 reads MNHEY; CDR2 reads SMNVEV (reference sequence). The CDR3 DNA follows: TGTGCCAGCAGTTCCCGGGACGGACTCGGGAACGAGCAGTACTTC. Its protein product is CASSSRDGLGNEQYF.

J is TRBJ2-3 and V is TRBV4-3; unclear D gene. This CDR3 has 14 residues. Germline V lookup: CDR1 LGHNA, CDR2 YSLEER. V lost 1 base and J lost 4, with 9 bases in between. CDR3 nucleotides: TGCGCCAGCAGCCAAGGAAGGCGAGCAGATACGCAGTATTTT. Translated, it gives CASSQGRRADTQYF.

The rearrangement joins TRBV7-9 to TRBJ1-6; unclear D gene. V was shortened by 5 bases and J by 0 bases, with 14 bases between the two germline ends. CDR1 and CDR2 (germline): SEHNR, FQNEAQ (reference sequence). The CDR3 loop spans 17 amino acids. The CDR3 nucleotides are TGTGCCAGCAGCCCCCCGGTGGGGAGCTCCTATAATTCACCCCTCCACTTT. It translates to CASSPPVGSSYNSPLHF. Based on the CDR3 plus reference TRBV7-9 and TRBJ1-6, the full variable domain is DTGVSQNPRHKITKRGQNVTFRCDPISEHNRLYWYRQTLGQGPEFLTYFQNEAQLEKSRLLSDRFSAERPKGSFSTLEIQRTEQGDSAMYLCASSPPVGSSYNSPLHFGNGTRLTVT.

The chain recombines TRBV4-3 with TRBJ2-1, with 10 bases fitting TRBD2. Germline CDR1 and CDR2: LGHNA and YSLEER. V trimming: 0 bases; J trimming: 7 bases; junction bases outside the gene matches: 6. The CDR3 sequence is 16 residues long. The DNA for the CDR3 is TGCGCCAGCAGCCAAGATGCAGCGGGGGGGCCAAATGAGCAGTTCTTC. Residues: CASSQDAAGGPNEQFF.

The V gene is TRBV7-9, the J gene TRBJ1-4; D is ambiguous. The germline V gene encodes CDR1 SEHNR and CDR2 FQNEAQ (reference sequence). CDR3 length: 15 amino acids. Trimming removed 5 bases at V and 0 bases at J, with 10 bases between. This CDR3 is CASSLGPSTNEKLFF. The DNA of the CDR3 is TGTGCCAGCAGCCTCGGGCCTTCAACTAATGAAAAACTGTTTTTT.

The rearrangement joins TRBV6-6 to TRBJ2-3; 7 bases map to TRBD2. V was clipped by 5 bases and J by 0 bases; unmatched bases: 2. The germline CDR1 and CDR2 sequences are MNHNY and SVGAGI (reference sequence). This CDR3 region has 14 residues. This CDR3 is CASSLAESTDTQYF. CDR3 bases: TGTGCCAGCAGTCTAGCGGAAAGCACAGATACGCAGTATTTT.

V usage is TRBV2 and J usage is TRBJ1-1, with D possibly matching TRBD1 (5 bases). From germline, CDR1 is SNHLY and CDR2 FYNNEI. The CDR3 spans 13 residues. The V end was cut by 6 bases, the J end by 0 bases, with 8 bases between. The CDR3 sequence: CASRDRMNTEAFF. DNA of the CDR3: TGTGCCAGCAGAGACAGAATGAACACTGAAGCTTTCTTT.

This clone was recorded a few times. This rearrangement joins TRBV14 to TRBJ1-1, with D unclear. Between the trimmed V and J ends, which lost 0 bases and 6 bases, there was a span of 14 bases. CDR3 length equals 15 residues. Germline loops: CDR1 SGHDN, CDR2 FVKESK. CDR3 residues: CASSQDRASGAEAFF. DNA of the CDR3: TGTGCCAGCAGCCAAGATCGTGCCTCCGGCGCTGAAGCTTTCTTT.

This sequence joins TRBV6-6 and TRBJ2-7; D unclear. Trimming removed 5 bases from V and 4 bases from J, with 15 bases in between. CDR1 and CDR2 (germline): MNHNY, SVGAGI (reference sequence). The CDR3 covers 14 residues. This CDR3 reads CASSPRTVVYEQYF. Here the CDR3 DNA reads TGTGCCAGCAGTCCGAGGACGGTTGTTTACGAGCAGTACTTC.

The CDR3 coding sequence is TGTGCCAGCACCCGAGGGACGACAGGGCAGGTCTATGGCTACACCTTC. Translating gives CASTRGTTGQVYGYTF. The chain employs TRBV2 and TRBJ1-2, with 7 bases lining up with TRBD1. Germline CDR1 SNHLY, CDR2 FYNNEI. V lost 7 bases and J lost 4; bases outside the gene matches: 15. The CDR3 extends over 16 amino acids.

V gene TRBV30 combines with J gene TRBJ2-3, with unresolved D. V dropped 5 bases and J dropped 3 bases, with 9 bases sitting between them. Germline-derived CDR1 and CDR2 are GTSNPN and SVGIG (reference sequence). This CDR3 has 12 amino acids. The CDR3, as DNA: TGTGCCTGGGCGAAGTTGACAGATACGCAGTATTTT. It yields the protein CAWAKLTDTQYF.

CDR3 in amino acids: CASSFGGTNEKLFF. The CDR3, as DNA: TGTGCCAGCAGTTTTGGGGGGACTAATGAAAAACTGTTTTTT. The chain is built from TRBV6-5 and TRBJ1-4, with D tentatively TRBD1 (5 bases). CDR3 length: 14 residues. Germline values: CDR1 MNHEY, CDR2 SVGAGI. The ends were cut back, 4 bases at V and 2 bases at J, with 8 bases in the middle.

This chain joins TRBV6-5 and TRBJ2-1; tentatively, D is TRBD2 (5 bases). Trimming cost V 0 bases and J 1 base, with 10 bases left between them. CDR1 and CDR2 (germline): MNHEY, SVGAGI. This CDR3 spans 16 amino acids. CDR3 sequence: CASSYSEAGSYNEQFF. The CDR3 DNA is TGTGCCAGCAGTTACTCGGAGGCCGGGTCCTACAATGAGCAGTTCTTC.

V is TRBV4-3 and J is TRBJ2-3; D perhaps matches TRBD2 (6 bases). Germline lookup yields CDR1 LGHNA and CDR2 YSLEER. The V end was cut by 1 base, the J end by 7 bases, with 18 bases between. This CDR3 has 16 amino acids. CDR3 bases: TGCGCCAGCAGCCAAGGTCGCGGCGGGGCCGGGTATACGCAGTATTTT. Its protein product is CASSQGRGGAGYTQYF.

Written as DNA, the CDR3 is TGTGCCAGCGACGATCCTGGGGATGAGCAGTTCTTC. This encodes CASDDPGDEQFF. This chain joins TRBV2 and TRBJ2-1, with D unclear. V lost 8 bases, J lost 8 bases, and 13 bases lay in between. This CDR3 contains 12 residues. CDR1 is SNHLY and CDR2 is FYNNEI in the germline V gene.

This CDR3 reads CASSPPVGGPLAKNIQYF. The DNA of the CDR3 is TGTGCCAGCTCACCACCGGTGGGGGGCCCCCTGGCCAAAAACATTCAGTACTTC. The chain uses TRBV18 and TRBJ2-4; D may be TRBD1 or TRBD2 (6 bases each). Germline lookup yields CDR1 KGHSH and CDR2 LQKENI. V was cut by 0 bases and J by 1 base, with 16 bases left in between. The CDR3 totals 18 residues.

This clone has only a few counts. The chain uses TRBV19 and TRBJ2-7; maybe TRBD2 (6 bases). Trimming removed 6 bases from V and 0 bases from J, with 9 bases in between. The germline V gene encodes CDR1 LNHDA and CDR2 SQIVND (reference sequence). The CDR3 has 13 residues. The CDR3 DNA sequence: TGTGCCAGTAGCCAGGACTACTCCTACGAGCAGTACTTC. Translated: CASSQDYSYEQYF.

This chain links TRBV7-9 with TRBJ1-4; D gene unclear. CDR1 and CDR2 (germline): SEHNR, FQNEAQ (reference sequence). The CDR3 is 14 residues long. V gave up 1 base and J gave up 0 bases, with 3 bases separating them. The CDR3 DNA sequence: TGTGCCAGCAGCTTAGGTGCAACTAATGAAAAACTGTTTTTT. Residues: CASSLGATNEKLFF.

This clone was recorded once. The chain joins TRBV27 to TRBJ2-1; 13 nucleotides line up with TRBD2. J lost 1 base, V lost 5 bases, and 8 bases had no gene match. Germline V lookup: CDR1 MNHEY, CDR2 SMNVEV (reference sequence). The CDR3 loop spans 18 amino acids. The CDR3 is CASSPWTSGRVSYNEQFF. CDR3 sequence (DNA): TGTGCCAGCAGTCCTTGGACTAGCGGGAGAGTGTCCTACAATGAGCAGTTCTTC.

V gene TRBV6-4 combines with J gene TRBJ2-1; D is undetermined. Between the trimmed V and J ends, which lost 0 bases and 5 bases, there was a span of 5 bases. Per germline, CDR1 MRHNA and CDR2 SNTAGT. The CDR3 is 13 amino acids. DNA for the CDR3: TGTGCCAGCAGTGACTCGGCGGACAATGAGCAGTTCTTC. It translates to CASSDSADNEQFF.

The chain carries TRBV7-9 and TRBJ2-3, with 13 bases that match TRBD2. The germline gives CDR1 SEHNR, CDR2 FQNEAQ (reference sequence). The CDR3 runs 19 residues. Trimming removed 5 bases from V and 1 base from J; junction bases left unmatched: 12. Written as DNA, the CDR3 is TGTGCCAGCAGCGATACCAAAATACTAGCGGGAGGGGGCACAGATACGCAGTATTTT. Encoded protein: CASSDTKILAGGGTDTQYF.

This clone was observed a few times. The chain carries TRBV5-4 and TRBJ2-3; TRBD2 matches at 9 bases. Per germline, CDR1 SGHNT and CDR2 YYREEE (reference sequence). The trim removed 5 bases at V and 2 bases at J, leaving 9 bases unmatched. The CDR3 contains 16 residues. The CDR3 DNA reads as TGTGCCAGCAGTTCGCTTAGCGGGGGAGACACAGATACGCAGTATTTT. It is translated as CASSSLSGGDTDTQYF.

V is TRBV4-3 and J is TRBJ2-1, with TRBD2 identical over 10 bases. The ends lost 0 bases at V and 10 bases at J; junction bases unmatched: 12. The germline CDR1 and CDR2 sequences are LGHNA and YSLEER. The CDR3 contains 17 residues. The CDR3 reads CASSQDHRLAGVGEQFF. CDR3 bases: TGCGCCAGCAGCCAAGATCATCGGCTAGCGGGGGTAGGCGAGCAGTTCTTC.

This clone was found a few times. This sequence joins TRBV7-8 and TRBJ1-4; D unclear. The CDR3 length is 18 residues. V was shortened by 5 bases and J by 0 bases, with 19 bases between the two germline ends. Germline CDR1 SGHVS, CDR2 FQNEAQ. CDR3 DNA sequence: TGTGCCAGCAGCCCCCAAGACACCCAACTTACAACTAATGAAAAACTGTTTTTT. It yields the protein CASSPQDTQLTTNEKLFF.

J is TRBJ2-2 and V is TRBV13; D unclear. V lost 2 bases to trimming and J lost 0 bases, with 10 bases between them. This CDR3 contains 16 residues. Germline V gives CDR1 PRHDT, CDR2 FYEKMQ (reference sequence). Here the CDR3 DNA reads TGTGCCAGCAGCTTATCGGGCGGACCGAACACCGGGGAGCTGTTTTTT. It specifies CASSLSGGPNTGELFF.

This chain connects TRBV9 to TRBJ2-3, with D maybe TRBD2 (5 bases). Trimming removed 4 bases from V and 3 bases from J, with 12 bases in between. In germline, CDR1 is SGDLS, CDR2 YYNGEE. The CDR3 contains 14 residues. The chain's CDR3 is CASSPTPGTDTQYF. For the CDR3, the DNA is TGTGCCAGCAGCCCAACACCGGGGACAGATACGCAGTATTTT.